The clone carrying this T cell receptor (beta chain) was recorded a few times. These data come from a study of glioma-infiltrating T cells. The iRepertoire nested amplicon-rescue multiplex PCR amplified TCR alpha and beta CDR3s from RNA. A single record per CDR3 protein comes from TCRdb applying MiXCR to the multiplex PCR reads. The data contain under 150,000 distinct CDR3 sequences, approximately 39% of them singletons. This CDR3 contains 12 residues. The V segment lost 6 bases and the J segment 10 bases; nucleotides outside the gene matches: 6. Sample: glioma tissue, nonneoplastic brain tissue, or PBMCs (not recorded which). The sequence was collected from a human donor with low-grade glioma or glioblastoma, undergoing nonglioma brain surgery, or in good health (not recorded which). The chain carries TRBV12-3 or TRBV12-4 and TRBJ1-1; TRBD1 aligns across 9 bases. The CDR3 protein is CASSRDRVRAFF. DNA for the CDR3: TGTGCCAGCAGCCGGGACAGGGTGAGAGCTTTCTTT.